This T cell receptor (beta chain) was captured in a study of CD8 T cells in ankylosing spondylitis. V shed 6 bases and J shed 2 bases, with 17 bases lying between them. CDR3 size: 16 residues. The germline V gene encodes CDR1 MNHEY and CDR2 SVGEGT. Each CDR3 protein gets one entry after TCRdb re-called the 5' RACE reads with MiXCR. Of just over 300,000 distinct CDR3 sequences in the sample, under 25% are singletons; the top ten hold roughly 3.4%. A few counts support this clonotype. Its target is unknown. The study, taken as a whole, reports: Disease-linked clones were reportedly significantly enriched in matched ankylosing spondylitis synovial fluid.

The TCR comes from a female donor with ankylosing spondylitis or in good health (not recorded which). The sequenced sample was blood, either unsorted or a sorted T cell fraction (not recorded which). V is TRBV6-2 or TRBV6-3 and J is TRBJ2-1; weak D call: TRBD2 (6 bases). CDR3 coding DNA: TGTGCCAGCAGAACCTACGCGGGATCCGCCTACAATGAGCAGTTCTTC. Translating gives CASRTYAGSAYNEQFF.